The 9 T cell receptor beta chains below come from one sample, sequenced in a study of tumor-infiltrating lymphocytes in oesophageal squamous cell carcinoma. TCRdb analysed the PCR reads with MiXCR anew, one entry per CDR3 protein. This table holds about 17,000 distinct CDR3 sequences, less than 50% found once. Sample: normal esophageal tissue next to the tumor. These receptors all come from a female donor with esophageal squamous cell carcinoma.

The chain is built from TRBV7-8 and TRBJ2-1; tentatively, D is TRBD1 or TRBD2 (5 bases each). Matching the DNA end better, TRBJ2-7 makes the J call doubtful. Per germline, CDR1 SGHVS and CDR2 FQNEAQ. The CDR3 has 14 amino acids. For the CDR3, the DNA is TGTGCCAGCAGCCCAAGGCCGGGGCTCTACGAGCAGTACTTC. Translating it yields CASSPRPGLYEQYF.

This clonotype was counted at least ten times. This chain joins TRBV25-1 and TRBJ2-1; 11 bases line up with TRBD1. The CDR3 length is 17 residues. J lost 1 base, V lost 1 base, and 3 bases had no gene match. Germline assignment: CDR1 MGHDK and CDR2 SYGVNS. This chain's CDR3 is CASSEFGTGGSYNEQFF. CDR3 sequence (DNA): TGTGCCAGCAGTGAATTTGGGACAGGGGGTTCCTACAATGAGCAGTTCTTC.

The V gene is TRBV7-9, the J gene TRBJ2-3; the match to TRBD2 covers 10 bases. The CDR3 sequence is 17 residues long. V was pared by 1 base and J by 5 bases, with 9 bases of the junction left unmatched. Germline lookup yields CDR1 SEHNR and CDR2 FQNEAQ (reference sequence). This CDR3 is CASSLGDSGRIGDTQYF. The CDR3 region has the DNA TGTGCCAGCAGCTTAGGAGATAGCGGGAGGATCGGAGATACGCAGTATTTT.

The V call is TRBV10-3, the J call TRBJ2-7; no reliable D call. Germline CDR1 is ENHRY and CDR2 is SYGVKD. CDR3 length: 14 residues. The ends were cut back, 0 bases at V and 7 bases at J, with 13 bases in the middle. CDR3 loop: CAISESGSYNEQYF. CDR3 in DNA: TGTGCCATCAGTGAGTCTGGCAGCTACAATGAGCAGTACTTC.

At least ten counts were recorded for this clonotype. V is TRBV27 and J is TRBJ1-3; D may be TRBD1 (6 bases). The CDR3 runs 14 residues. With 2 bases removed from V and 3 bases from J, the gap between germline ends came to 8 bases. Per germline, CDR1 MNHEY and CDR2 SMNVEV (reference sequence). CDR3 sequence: CASSLRGYGNTIYF. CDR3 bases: TGTGCCAGCAGTTTAAGGGGGTATGGAAACACCATATATTTT.

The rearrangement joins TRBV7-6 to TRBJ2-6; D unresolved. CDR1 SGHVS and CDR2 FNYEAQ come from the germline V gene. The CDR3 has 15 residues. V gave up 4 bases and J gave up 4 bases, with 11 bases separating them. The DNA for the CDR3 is TGTGCCAGCAGCTCGATATTTTCCGGGGCCAACGTCCTGACTTTC. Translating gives CASSSIFSGANVLTF. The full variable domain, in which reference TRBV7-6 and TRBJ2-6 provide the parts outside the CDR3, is GAGVSQSPRYKVTKRGQDVALRCDPISGHVSLYWYRQALGQGPEFLTYFNYEAQQDKSGLPNDRFSAERPEGSISTLTIQRTEQRDSAMYRCASSSIFSGANVLTFGAGSRLTVL.

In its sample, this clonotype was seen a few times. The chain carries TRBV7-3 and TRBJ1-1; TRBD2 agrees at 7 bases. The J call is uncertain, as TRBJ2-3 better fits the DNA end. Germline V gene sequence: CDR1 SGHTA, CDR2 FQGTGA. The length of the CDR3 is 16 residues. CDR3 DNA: TGTGCCAGCAGCTTAATGGGGGGGGTTCACGGGAATACGCAGTATTTT. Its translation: CASSLMGGVHGNTQYF.

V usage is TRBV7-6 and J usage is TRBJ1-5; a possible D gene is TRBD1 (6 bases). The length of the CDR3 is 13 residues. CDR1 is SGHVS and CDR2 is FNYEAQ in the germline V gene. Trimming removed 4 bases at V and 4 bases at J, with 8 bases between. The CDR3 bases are TGTGCCAGCAGCTCGGACAGAAATCAGCCCCAGCATTTT. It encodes CASSSDRNQPQHF.

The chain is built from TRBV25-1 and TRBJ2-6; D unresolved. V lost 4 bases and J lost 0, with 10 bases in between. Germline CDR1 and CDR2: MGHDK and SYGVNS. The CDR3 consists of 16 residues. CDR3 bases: TGTGCCAGCAGTGGAAAGGCATGCTCTGGGGCCAACGTCCTGACTTTC. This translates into CASSGKACSGANVLTF. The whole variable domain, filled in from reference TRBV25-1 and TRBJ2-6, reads EADIYQTPRYLVIGTGKKITLECSQTMGHDKMYWYQQDPGMELHLIHYSYGVNSTEKGDLSSESTVSRIRTEHFPLTLESARPSHTSQYLCASSGKACSGANVLTFGAGSRLTVL.